This T cell receptor (beta chain) was sequenced in a study of PD-L1 blockade in urothelial cancer. Study-level information: Atezolizumab (1,200 mg intravenously every 3 weeks) began around 2014 for patients. A median around 140,000 T cells were found in blood samples.

Trimming removed 8 bases at V and 3 bases at J, with 14 bases between. This CDR3 has 13 amino acids. Germline-derived CDR1 and CDR2 are MDHEN and SYDVKM. TCRdb's copy holds only in-frame clones and misses some; the assay was immunoSEQ multiplex PCR. The sample has 25,000 to 35,000 clones, about 79% seen once; the top ten hold approximately 3.3%. Time point reported: peripheral blood 6 weeks after treatment start. This TCR came from a man between 65 and 85 years old with urothelial cancer. This specimen consisted of PBMCs, obtained around atezolizumab (anti-PD-L1) treatment. This sequence joins TRBV28 and TRBJ2-7, with D perhaps matching TRBD2 (6 bases). The CDR3 sequence is CASSSTSVYEQYF. The CDR3 DNA reads as TGTGCCAGCTCTTCGACTAGTGTCTACGAGCAGTACTTC.